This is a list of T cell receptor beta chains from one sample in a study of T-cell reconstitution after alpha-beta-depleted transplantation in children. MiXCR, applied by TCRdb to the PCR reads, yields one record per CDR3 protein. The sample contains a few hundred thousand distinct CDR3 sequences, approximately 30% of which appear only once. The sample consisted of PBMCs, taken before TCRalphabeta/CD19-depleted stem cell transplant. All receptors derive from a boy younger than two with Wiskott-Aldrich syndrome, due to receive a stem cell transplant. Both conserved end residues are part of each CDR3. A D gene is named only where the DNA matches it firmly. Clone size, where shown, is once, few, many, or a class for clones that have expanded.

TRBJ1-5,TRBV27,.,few,CASSPTELQPQHF,TGTGCCAGCAGCCCGACAGAGCTGCAGCCCCAGCATTTT
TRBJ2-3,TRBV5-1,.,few,CASTVGVFTDTQYF,TGCGCCAGCACCGTGGGGGTATTCACAGATACGCAGTATTTT
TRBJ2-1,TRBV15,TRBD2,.,CATSRDSSGRAEQFF,TGTGCCACCAGCAGAGATTCTAGCGGGAGGGCTGAGCAGTTCTTC
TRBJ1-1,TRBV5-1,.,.,CASSFYQGTEAFF,TGCGCCAGCAGCTTTTATCAGGGCACTGAAGCTTTCTTT
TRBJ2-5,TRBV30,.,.,CALRRRGETQYF,TGTGCCCTACGGAGGAGAGGGGAGACCCAGTACTTC
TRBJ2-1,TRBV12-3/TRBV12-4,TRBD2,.,CASSFAGGGQFF,TGTGCCAGCAGTTTTGCGGGAGGTGGGCAGTTCTTC
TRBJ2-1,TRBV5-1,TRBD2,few,CASSLALWASGNNEQFF,TGCGCCAGCAGCTTGGCCCTATGGGCTAGCGGGAACAATGAGCAGTTCTTC
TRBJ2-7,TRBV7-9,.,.,CASSRTDPPYEQYF,TGTGCCAGCAGCCGAACGGACCCTCCCTACGAGCAGTACTTC
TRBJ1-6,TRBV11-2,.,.,CASRGKSSYNSPLHF,TGTGCCAGCAGGGGGAAGAGCTCCTATAATTCACCCCTCCACTTT
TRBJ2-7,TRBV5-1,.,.,CASRTDIYEQYF,TGCGCCAGCAGGACTGATATCTACGAGCAGTACTTC
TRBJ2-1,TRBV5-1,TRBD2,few,CASSLKTSGRSSYNEQFF,TGCGCCAGCAGCTTGAAAACTAGCGGGAGAAGCTCCTACAATGAGCAGTTCTTC
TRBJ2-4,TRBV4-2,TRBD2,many,CASSQAGGLAKNIQYF,TGTGCCAGCAGCCAAGCGGGAGGGCTAGCCAAAAACATTCAGTACTTC
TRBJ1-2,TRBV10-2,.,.,CASSETGVEIYGYTF,TGCGCCAGCAGCGAGACAGGCGTGGAGATCTATGGCTACACCTTC
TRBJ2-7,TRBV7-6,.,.,CASSSALGGPPGFLEQYF,TGTGCCAGCAGCTCAGCTCTGGGGGGGCCCCCAGGGTTTCTCGAGCAGTACTTC
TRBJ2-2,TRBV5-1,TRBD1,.,CASSWQGAGTGELFF,TGCGCCAGCAGCTGGCAGGGGGCCGGCACCGGGGAGCTGTTTTTT
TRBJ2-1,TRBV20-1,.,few,CSATRDPNNEQFF,TGCAGTGCCACCCGGGACCCCAACAATGAGCAGTTCTTC
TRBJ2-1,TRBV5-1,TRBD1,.,CASRKTPGQNRNEQFF,TGCGCCAGCAGGAAGACCCCGGGACAGAATCGCAATGAGCAGTTCTTC
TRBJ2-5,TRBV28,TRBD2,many,CASSLGYGGRDGLGQETQYF,TGTGCCAGCAGTTTAGGGTATGGCGGGAGGGACGGATTAGGGCAAGAGACCCAGTACTTC
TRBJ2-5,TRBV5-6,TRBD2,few,CASSLFLAGGPRETQYF,TGTGCCAGCAGCTTGTTCCTAGCGGGAGGGCCCCGGGAGACCCAGTACTTC
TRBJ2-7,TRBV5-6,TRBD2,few,CASSSNIGREQYF,TGTGCCAGCAGCTCGAACATCGGGAGGGAGCAGTACTTC
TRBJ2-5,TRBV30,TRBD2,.,CAWRRLAGGPGTQYF,TGTGCCTGGAGGAGGCTAGCGGGAGGTCCCGGGACCCAGTACTTC
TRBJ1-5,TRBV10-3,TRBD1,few,CAISEQGSNQPQHF,TGTGCCATCAGTGAACAGGGGTCAAATCAGCCCCAGCATTTT
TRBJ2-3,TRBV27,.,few,CASSNLDTQYF,TGTGCCAGCAGCAATCTGGATACGCAGTATTTT
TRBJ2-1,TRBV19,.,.,CASTSGEGYNEQFF,.
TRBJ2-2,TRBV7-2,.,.,CASSLVGGEGELFF,TGTGCCAGCAGCTTAGTCGGGGGCGAGGGGGAGCTGTTTTTT
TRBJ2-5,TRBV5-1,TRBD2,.,CASSLEAGGPGETQYF,TGCGCCAGCAGCTTGGAGGCGGGAGGGCCTGGGGAGACCCAGTACTTC
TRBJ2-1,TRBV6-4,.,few,CASSDSPIEGVIQYEQFF,TGTGCCAGCAGTGACTCCCCTATAGAGGGAGTAATCCAATATGAGCAGTTCTTC
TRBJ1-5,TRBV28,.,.,CASSLPPTQHF,TGTGCCAGCAGTTTACCTCCGACCCAGCATTTT
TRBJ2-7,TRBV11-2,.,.,CASSWDGYYEQYF,TGTGCCAGCAGCTGGGATGGGTACTACGAGCAGTACTTC
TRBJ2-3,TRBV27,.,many,CASGRHSTDTQYF,TGTGCCAGCGGGAGACATAGCACAGATACGCAGTATTTT
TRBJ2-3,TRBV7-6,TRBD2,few,CASSFGTSFTDTQYF,TGTGCCAGCAGCTTCGGGACTAGCTTCACAGATACGCAGTATTTT
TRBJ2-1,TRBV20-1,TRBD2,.,CSATKSGRSYNEQFF,TGCAGTGCTACGAAAAGCGGGAGATCCTACAATGAGCAGTTCTTC
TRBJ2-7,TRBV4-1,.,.,CASSQVVSQGGDEQYF,TGCGCCAGCAGCCAAGTTGTCTCACAGGGAGGTGACGAGCAGTACTTC
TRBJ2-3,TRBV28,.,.,CASSRGDSTDTQYF,TGTGCCAGCAGTCGCGGAGATAGCACAGATACGCAGTATTTT
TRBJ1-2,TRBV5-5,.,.,CASSFSGDLYGYTF,TGTGCCAGCAGCTTTTCAGGGGACCTATATGGCTACACCTTC
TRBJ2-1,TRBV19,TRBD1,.,CASRGQGGAYNEQFF,TGTGCCAGTAGGGGACAGGGAGGAGCCTACAATGAGCAGTTCTTC
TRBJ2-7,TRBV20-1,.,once,CSAMVRVNAYEQYF,TGCAGTGCGATGGTGCGGGTCAATGCCTACGAGCAGTACTTC
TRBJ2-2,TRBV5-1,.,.,CASCPGPPNTGELFF,TGCGCCAGCTGCCCGGGGCCGCCGAACACCGGGGAGCTGTTTTTT
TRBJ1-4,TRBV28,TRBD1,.,CASTPGQGLEKLFF,TGTGCCAGCACCCCGGGACAGGGGTTGGAAAAACTGTTTTTT
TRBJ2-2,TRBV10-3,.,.,CAFRTAPTGELFF,TGTGCCTTCCGGACGGCCCCCACCGGGGAGCTGTTTTTT
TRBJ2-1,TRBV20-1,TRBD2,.,CSAGSSGRSYEQFF,TGCAGTGCTGGGTCTAGCGGGAGATCCTATGAGCAGTTCTTC
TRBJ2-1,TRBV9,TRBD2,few,CASSADPGLARFNEQFF,TGTGCCAGCAGCGCAGACCCGGGACTAGCGCGTTTCAATGAGCAGTTCTTC
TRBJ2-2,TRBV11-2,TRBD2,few,CASSLESIGTSLNTGELFF,TGTGCCAGCAGCTTAGAGAGTATTGGGACTAGTCTGAACACCGGGGAGCTGTTTTTT
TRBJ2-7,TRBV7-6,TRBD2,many,CASSPGGGRAAYEQYF,TGTGCCAGCAGCCCTGGGGGCGGGAGGGCCGCCTACGAGCAGTACTTC
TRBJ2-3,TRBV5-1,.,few,CASSLGLPRETDTQYF,TGCGCCAGCAGCCTAGGACTCCCGAGGGAGACAGATACGCAGTATTTT
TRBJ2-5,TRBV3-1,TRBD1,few,CASSRLGQSKYF,TGTGCCAGCAGCCGTCTGGGACAGTCGAAATACTTC
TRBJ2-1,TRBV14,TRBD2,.,CASSQGTRSFYNEQFF,TGTGCCAGCAGCCAAGGGACTAGATCGTTTTACAATGAGCAGTTCTTC